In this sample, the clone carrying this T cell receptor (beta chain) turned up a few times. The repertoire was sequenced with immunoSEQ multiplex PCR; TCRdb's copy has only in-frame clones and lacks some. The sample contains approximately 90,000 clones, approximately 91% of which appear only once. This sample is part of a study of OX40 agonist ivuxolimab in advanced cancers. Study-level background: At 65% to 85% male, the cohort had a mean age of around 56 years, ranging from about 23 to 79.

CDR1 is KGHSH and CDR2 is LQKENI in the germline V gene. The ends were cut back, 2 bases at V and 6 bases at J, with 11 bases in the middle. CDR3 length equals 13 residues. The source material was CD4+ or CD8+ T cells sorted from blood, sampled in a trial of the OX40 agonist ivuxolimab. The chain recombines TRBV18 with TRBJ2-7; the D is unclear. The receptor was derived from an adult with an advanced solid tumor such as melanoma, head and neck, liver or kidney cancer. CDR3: CASSPSSRSEQYF. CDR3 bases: TGTGCCAGCTCACCAAGTAGTAGGTCCGAGCAGTACTTC.